The sample holds a few counts of the clone carrying this T cell receptor (beta chain). The sample is drawn from a study of blood T cell repertoires in COVID-19. At the level of the study: Whether acute or convalescent, the COVID-19 samples came from the United States, Italy and Spain.

This CDR3 region has 14 residues. V gave up 9 bases and J gave up 7 bases, with 18 bases separating them. Germline-derived CDR1 and CDR2 are SEHNR and FQNEAQ (reference sequence). Only in-frame clones appear in the TCRdb table, and some are missing; sequencing was by immunoSEQ multiplex PCR. The table includes hundreds of thousands of clones, roughly 90% detected once. The chain carries TRBV7-9 and TRBJ2-2, with D perhaps matching TRBD1 (6 bases). The sequenced material came from peripheral blood. The source of this sequence is a woman aged 25 to 45 with COVID-19, enrolled during active disease. The CDR3 nucleotides are TGTGCCAGTGACGCCAACAGGGTGATCGGGGAGCTGTTTTTT. Translation: CASDANRVIGELFF.